The 27 T cell receptor beta chains in this list originate from one sample, sequenced in a study of blood T cells in healthy people across ages. The second PCR ran about 6 to 11 cycles with a sample-barcoded 5' primer and J-beta primers. TCRdb recomputed calls from the 5' RACE reads with MiXCR, one row per CDR3 protein. The table shows over 1,200,000 distinct CDR3 sequences, with approximately 59% occurring only once. Sequencing used blood. All receptors derive from a man aged 18-30 years in good health.

This clonotype has a handful of counts. The genes are TRBV27 and TRBJ2-1, with 9 bases fitting TRBD2. CDR3 length: 15 residues. V trimming: 3 bases; J trimming: 2 bases; junction bases outside the gene matches: 2. Germline CDR1 is MNHEY and CDR2 is SMNVEV (reference sequence). The CDR3 DNA reads as TGTGCCAGCAGTTTTACTAGCGGGCCCTACAATGAGCAGTTCTTC. Translated: CASSFTSGPYNEQFF.

The V call is TRBV7-9, the J call TRBJ1-4; D ambiguous. Germline CDR1 reads SEHNR; CDR2 reads FQNEAQ (reference sequence). V shed 5 bases and J shed 4 bases, with 14 bases lying between them. The CDR3 has 15 residues. The CDR3 bases are TGTGCCAGCAGCCCGCCAAATACCATTAATGAAAAACTGTTTTTT. Protein: CASSPPNTINEKLFF.

This chain joins TRBV20-1 and TRBJ1-5; D might be TRBD1 (5 bases). V lost 3 bases, J lost 6 bases, and 15 bases lay in between. The CDR3 extends over 14 amino acids. In germline, CDR1 is DFQATT, CDR2 SNEGSKA (reference sequence). The CDR3 region has the DNA TGCAGTGCTAGGGACGGGGGTGTAGGTCAGCCCCAGCATTTT. Amino acid sequence: CSARDGGVGQPQHF.

The chain is built from TRBV7-2 and TRBJ2-7; 8 nucleotides align to TRBD2. V gave up 1 base and J gave up 0 bases; unmatched junction bases: 8. The germline CDR1 and CDR2 sequences are SGHTA and FQGNSA. The CDR3 extends over 17 amino acids. The CDR3 region has the DNA TGTGCCAGCAGCTTAGGTCTAGCGGGTAAAAACTCCTACGAGCAGTACTTC. It translates to CASSLGLAGKNSYEQYF.

This sequence joins TRBV4-1 and TRBJ1-2; D uncertain. CDR1 is MGHRA, CDR2 YSYEKL, per germline. The CDR3 is 14 amino acids. V gave up 1 base and J gave up 4 bases, with 10 bases separating them. The CDR3, as DNA: TGCGCCAGCAGCCAAGGAAGAACTGCCTATGGCTACACCTTC. Protein product: CASSQGRTAYGYTF.

V is TRBV5-1 and J is TRBJ1-6, with D possibly matching TRBD1 (6 bases). CDR1 is SGHRS and CDR2 is YFSETQ in the germline V gene. The germline V and J ends were trimmed by 1 base and 9 bases, with 14 bases remaining between them. There are 15 residues in the CDR3. CDR3 sequence reads: CASSLSGQGRSPLHF. CDR3 sequence (DNA): TGCGCCAGCAGCTTGAGTGGGCAGGGGCGTTCACCCCTCCACTTT.

There are a few counts of this clonotype. The chain employs TRBV20-1 and TRBJ1-2; 7 bases line up with TRBD1. This CDR3 has 12 residues. Losses at the gene ends were 6 bases for V and 2 bases for J; bases not matched to a gene: 3. The germline CDR1 and CDR2 sequences are DFQATT and SNEGSKA (reference sequence). The CDR3 spells CSAEQGNYGYTF. CDR3 coding DNA: TGCAGTGCGGAACAGGGGAACTATGGCTACACCTTC.

CDR3 bases: TGCGCCAGCAGAACAACGGGGGGCTCCTACGAGCAGTACTTC. Its protein product is CASRTTGGSYEQYF. This chain uses TRBV5-1 with TRBJ2-7, with TRBD2 matching 7 bases. The CDR3 is 14 residues long. With 5 bases clipped from V and 0 bases from J, the junction kept 5 bases outside the gene matches. Germline-derived CDR1 and CDR2 are SGHRS and YFSETQ. The whole variable domain, remainder taken from reference TRBV5-1 and TRBJ2-7, is KAGVTQTPRYLIKTRGQQVTLSCSPISGHRSVSWYQQTPGQGLQFLFEYFSETQRNKGNFPGRFSGRQFSNSRSEMNVSTLELGDSALYLCASRTTGGSYEQYFGPGTRLTVT.

The gene calls are TRBV27 and TRBJ2-1; D gene ambiguous. Between the trimmed V and J ends, which lost 4 bases and 5 bases, there was a span of 12 bases. CDR1 MNHEY and CDR2 SMNVEV come from the germline V gene (reference sequence). This CDR3 is 14 amino acids long. This CDR3 reads CASSSWAENNEQFF. The DNA for the CDR3 is TGTGCCAGCAGTTCGTGGGCGGAAAACAATGAGCAGTTCTTC.

The chain has TRBV20-1 and TRBJ2-7, with unresolved D. Per germline, CDR1 DFQATT and CDR2 SNEGSKA (reference sequence). This CDR3 has 13 amino acids. Trimming removed 2 bases from V and 0 bases from J, with 8 bases in between. CDR3 residues: CSARPPTSYEQYF. DNA for the CDR3: TGCAGTGCTAGACCCCCAACCTCCTACGAGCAGTACTTC.

This chain joins TRBV18 and TRBJ1-5, with TRBD1 matching over 10 bases. In germline, CDR1 is KGHSH, CDR2 LQKENI. This CDR3 has 15 residues. V lost 6 bases, J lost 6 bases, and 8 bases stayed unmatched. CDR3 bases: TGTGCCAGCTCCCTGGGACAGGGGAGATTTCAGCCCCAGCATTTT. Amino acids: CASSLGQGRFQPQHF. The whole variable domain, filled in from reference TRBV18 and TRBJ1-5, reads NAGVMQNPRHLVRRRGQEARLRCSPMKGHSHVYWYRQLPEEGLKFMVYLQKENIIDESGMPKERFSAEFPKEGPSILRIQQVVRGDSAAYFCASSLGQGRFQPQHFGDGTRLSIL.

This chain uses TRBV4-2 with TRBJ2-2, with 7 bases identical to TRBD1. This CDR3 region has 14 residues. V shed 3 bases and J 4 bases; nucleotides not matched to a gene: 2. The germline V gene has CDR1 LGHNA and CDR2 YNFKEQ. The CDR3 spells CASSHRQGTGELFF. In nucleotides, the CDR3 is TGTGCCAGCAGCCATCGACAGGGCACCGGGGAGCTGTTTTTT.

This chain links TRBV11-2 with TRBJ2-7; D is uncertain. The CDR3 loop spans 15 amino acids. Trimming left V 1 base short and J 3 bases short, with 13 bases between. Per the germline V gene, CDR1 is SGHAT and CDR2 is FQNNGV. This CDR3 is CASSLVYSSSYEQYF. CDR3 nucleotide sequence: TGTGCCAGCAGCTTAGTATACAGTTCCAGCTACGAGCAGTACTTC. Combining the CDR3 with reference TRBV11-2 and TRBJ2-7 gives the whole variable domain EAGVAQSPRYKIIEKRQSVAFWCNPISGHATLYWYQQILGQGPKLLIQFQNNGVVDDSQLPKDRFSAERLKGVDSTLKIQPAKLEDSAVYLCASSLVYSSSYEQYFGPGTRLTVT.

The sample holds a few counts of this clonotype. The V call is TRBV6-1, the J call TRBJ2-1; D remains unclear. CDR1 and CDR2 from the germline V gene are MNHNS and SASEGT. V was shortened by 2 bases and J by 6 bases, with 11 bases between the two germline ends. The CDR3 is 14 residues long. The CDR3 DNA reads TGTGCCAGCAGTGAAATGGCTTCTGGCAATGAGCAGTTCTTC. It yields the protein CASSEMASGNEQFF.

The chain uses TRBV7-8 and TRBJ2-1, with 9 bases aligning to TRBD2. Trimming at V came to 5 bases and at J to 5 bases, leaving 10 bases not matched to a gene. The CDR3 has 16 residues. In germline, CDR1 is SGHVS, CDR2 FQNEAQ. The CDR3 here is CASSRPPSGENNEQFF. CDR3 DNA sequence: TGTGCCAGCAGCCGTCCCCCTAGCGGGGAAAACAATGAGCAGTTCTTC.

The chain recombines TRBV11-2 with TRBJ1-4; the D gene is possibly TRBD1 (6 bases). Trimming removed 1 base at V and 5 bases at J, with 23 bases between. Germline CDR1 reads SGHAT; CDR2 reads FQNNGV. The CDR3 is made up of 19 amino acids. CDR3 nucleotide sequence: TGTGCCAGCAGCTTAGGATATCGGACAGCGCTGGGTCGGAATGAAAAACTGTTTTTT. It yields the protein CASSLGYRTALGRNEKLFF.

This chain links TRBV5-1 with TRBJ2-1; 9 bases match TRBD2. The J call could be wrong; TRBJ2-7 is a better fit for the DNA end. The CDR3 spans 15 residues. CDR1 and CDR2 (germline): SGHRS, YFSETQ. CDR3 sequence reads: CASSGGTSSYNEQYF. CDR3 DNA: TGCGCCAGCAGCGGGGGGACTAGCTCCTACAATGAGCAGTACTTC.

This clonotype was seen a few times. J is TRBJ2-1 and V is TRBV2; tentatively, D is TRBD2 (5 bases). The V and J ends lost 5 bases and 14 bases respectively, with 10 bases between them. This CDR3 region has 10 residues. Germline V CDR1 and CDR2: SNHLY, FYNNEI. The CDR3 here is CASSMTMEFF. In DNA, the CDR3 is TGTGCCAGCAGTATGACTATGGAGTTCTTC.

The J gene is TRBJ2-7, the V gene TRBV7-2, with a possible D match to TRBD1 (6 bases). Looked up from germline, CDR1 is SGHTA and CDR2 is FQGNSA. The CDR3 spans 12 residues. The ends were cut back, 2 bases at V and 12 bases at J, with 14 bases in the middle. In nucleotides, the CDR3 is TGTGCCAGCAGCTTATCGGGGACACGGTGGTACTTC. This translates into CASSLSGTRWYF.

This sequence joins TRBV10-3 and TRBJ2-7, with D perhaps matching TRBD1 (8 bases). V lost 2 bases, J lost 6 bases, and 20 bases lay in between. The CDR3 is 16 amino acids. The germline gives CDR1 ENHRY, CDR2 SYGVKD. CDR3 loop: CAISEPGGRGHGEQYF. DNA for the CDR3: TGTGCCATCAGTGAGCCGGGGGGCAGGGGGCATGGCGAGCAGTACTTC.

This chain joins TRBV9 and TRBJ1-4; no clear D gene. Trimming cost V 3 bases and J 0 bases, with 9 bases left between them. CDR1 and CDR2 (germline): SGDLS, YYNGEE. The CDR3 runs 15 residues. The CDR3 DNA reads TGTGCCAGCAGCGCCACGGCCACAACTAATGAAAAACTGTTTTTT. This translates into CASSATATTNEKLFF.

V is TRBV5-1 and J is TRBJ2-3, with 8 nucleotides matching TRBD2. CDR3 length equals 15 residues. Germline V lookup: CDR1 SGHRS, CDR2 YFSETQ. With V trimmed by 2 bases and J by 1 base, 3 bases remained unmatched. The CDR3 DNA is TGCGCCAGCAGCTTCTTCGGGGGGGGCACAGATACGCAGTATTTT. Protein product: CASSFFGGGTDTQYF.

The V and J genes are TRBV6-5 and TRBJ2-5; maybe TRBD2 (5 bases). The CDR3 is made up of 15 amino acids. Deletions cut 7 bases from V and 4 bases from J, with 19 bases between. Per the germline V gene, CDR1 is MNHEY and CDR2 is SVGAGI. The CDR3 protein is CASTSVAGEGETQYF. The DNA of the CDR3 is TGTGCCAGCACCTCAGTGGCCGGTGAGGGAGAGACCCAGTACTTC.

This clonotype has just a few counts. The chain links TRBV28 to TRBJ2-7, with 10 nucleotides matching TRBD1. Trimming removed 3 bases from V and 3 bases from J; junction bases left unmatched: 5. Germline V gene sequence: CDR1 MDHEN, CDR2 SYDVKM. The CDR3 is made up of 15 amino acids. The CDR3 DNA reads as TGTGCCAGCAGTTTCACGACAGGGGGCATCTACGAGCAGTACTTC. Its translation: CASSFTTGGIYEQYF.

The chain links TRBV20-1 to TRBJ2-5; D gene unclear. The V end lost 1 base, the J end lost 1 base, and 7 bases lay between the germline ends. Germline V lookup: CDR1 DFQATT, CDR2 SNEGSKA (reference sequence). The CDR3 runs 13 residues. CDR3 in DNA: TGCAGTGCTAGAGGGCGGACCCAAGAGACCCAGTACTTC. Residues: CSARGRTQETQYF.

This clonotype appeared once. This rearrangement joins TRBV7-9 to TRBJ2-1; 10 bases match TRBD2. Germline V gives CDR1 SEHNR, CDR2 FQNEAQ (reference sequence). The CDR3 totals 17 residues. J lost 7 bases, V lost 3 bases, and 12 bases had no gene match. CDR3 DNA sequence: TGTGCCAGCAGCTTCCTCGCTGGGACTAGCGATAGGAATGAGCAGTTCTTC. Amino acids: CASSFLAGTSDRNEQFF.

This clonotype was counted a few times. The chain recombines TRBV20-1 with TRBJ1-2; no definite D call. CDR3 length: 12 residues. Germline V gives CDR1 DFQATT, CDR2 SNEGSKA (reference sequence). Trimming took off 3 bases at V and 4 bases at J, with 9 bases between the two ends. The CDR3 sequence is CSAREIGYGYTF. The CDR3 DNA sequence: TGCAGTGCTAGGGAGATCGGCTATGGCTACACCTTC.